A single T cell receptor (beta chain) is shown here with its context. Germline CDR1 reads SGDLS; CDR2 reads YYNGEE. CDR3 length: 18 residues. Trimming took 3 bases from V and 7 from J; bases not matched to a gene: 9. Reverse transcription used about 0.45 to 1 ug RNA and random hexamers. TCRdb passed the immunoSEQ multiplex PCR reads through MiXCR, listing each CDR3 protein once. Here the sample spans hundreds of thousands of distinct CDR3 sequences, about 82% being singletons. These data are taken from a study of CD8 T cells in Susac syndrome. Material for sequencing was CD8+ T cells from PBMCs. The sequence came from a human donor with multiple sclerosis. The rearrangement uses TRBV9 and TRBJ2-2, with 16 bases fitting TRBD2. The CDR3 protein is CASSAKVGTSGRDGELFF. DNA for the CDR3: TGTGCCAGCAGCGCTAAAGTTGGGACTAGCGGGAGGGACGGGGAGCTGTTTTTT.